The clone carrying this T cell receptor (beta chain) has at least ten counts. Researchers took RNA transcripts and amplified the TCR beta CDR3 regions from them. The HTBI primer set was used in a first-round RT-PCR of the TCR CDR3. TCRdb reprocessed the multiplex PCR reads with MiXCR, giving one entry per CDR3 protein. The sample includes more than 500,000 distinct CDR3 sequences, around 15% of them seen just once. Trimming took 6 bases from V and 10 from J, leaving 25 bases between them. Germline CDR1 and CDR2: MNHNS and SASEGT. The CDR3 covers 16 residues. The data derive from a study of T cells in Graves' hyperthyroidism and ophthalmopathy.

Material for sequencing was blood. The chain is built from TRBV6-1 and TRBJ2-1, with a possible D match to TRBD2 (9 bases). The source is a woman aged 40 to 50 with Graves' hyperthyroidism. CDR3 loop: CASRRTGTSQDGEQFF. Here the CDR3 DNA reads TGTGCCAGCAGGAGGACAGGGACTAGCCAAGACGGGGAGCAGTTCTTC.